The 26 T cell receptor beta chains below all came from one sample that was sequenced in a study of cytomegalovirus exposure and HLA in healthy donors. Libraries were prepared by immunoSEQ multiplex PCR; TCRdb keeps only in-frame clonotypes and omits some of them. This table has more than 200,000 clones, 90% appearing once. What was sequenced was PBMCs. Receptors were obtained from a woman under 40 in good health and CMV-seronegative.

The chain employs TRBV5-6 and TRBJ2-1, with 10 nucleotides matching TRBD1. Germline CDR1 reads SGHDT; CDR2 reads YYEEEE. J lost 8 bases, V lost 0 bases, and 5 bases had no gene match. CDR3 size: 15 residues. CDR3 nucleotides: TGTGCCAGCAGCTTGGAGGGACAGGGGATCGATGAGCAGTTCTTC. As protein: CASSLEGQGIDEQFF.

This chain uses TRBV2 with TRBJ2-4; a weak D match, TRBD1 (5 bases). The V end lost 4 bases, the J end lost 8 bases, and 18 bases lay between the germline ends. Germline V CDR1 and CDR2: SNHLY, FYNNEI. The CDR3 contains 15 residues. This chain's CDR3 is CASSVPRQPRDIQYF. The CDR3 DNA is TGTGCCAGCAGTGTGCCACGACAGCCCAGGGACATTCAGTACTTC.

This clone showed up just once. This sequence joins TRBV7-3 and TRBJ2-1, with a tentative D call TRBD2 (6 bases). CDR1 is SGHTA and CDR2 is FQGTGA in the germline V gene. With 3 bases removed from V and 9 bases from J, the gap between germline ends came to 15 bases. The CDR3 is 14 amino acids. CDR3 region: CASSLGRWDGEQFF. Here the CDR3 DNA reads TGTGCCAGCAGCTTGGGGAGGTGGGATGGTGAGCAGTTCTTC.

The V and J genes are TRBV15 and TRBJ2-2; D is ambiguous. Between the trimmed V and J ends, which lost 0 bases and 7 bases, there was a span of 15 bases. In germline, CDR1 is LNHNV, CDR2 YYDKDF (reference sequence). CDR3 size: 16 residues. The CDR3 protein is CATSRDQPPFGGELFF. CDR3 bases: TGTGCCACCAGCAGAGATCAACCCCCTTTTGGCGGGGAGCTGTTTTTT.

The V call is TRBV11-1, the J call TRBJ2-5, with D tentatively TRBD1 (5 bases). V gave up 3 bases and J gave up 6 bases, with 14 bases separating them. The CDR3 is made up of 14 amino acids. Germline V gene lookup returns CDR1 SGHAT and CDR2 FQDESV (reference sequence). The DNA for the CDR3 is TGTGCCAGCAGCTTTAATCTGGGGCAGAAGACCCAGTACTTC. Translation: CASSFNLGQKTQYF.

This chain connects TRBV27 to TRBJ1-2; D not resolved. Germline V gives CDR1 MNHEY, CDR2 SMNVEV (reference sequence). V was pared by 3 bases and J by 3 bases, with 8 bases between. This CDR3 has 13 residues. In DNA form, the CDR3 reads TGTGCCAGCAGTTTCGGAGTAGACTATGGCTACACCTTC. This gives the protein CASSFGVDYGYTF.

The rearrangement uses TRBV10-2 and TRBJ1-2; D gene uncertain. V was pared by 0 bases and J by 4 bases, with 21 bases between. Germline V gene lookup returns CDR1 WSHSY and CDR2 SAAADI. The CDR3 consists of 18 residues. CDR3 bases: TGCGCCAGCAGTGAGTCGAGTCGAGGCCTGAGGATCGGCTATGGCTACACCTTC. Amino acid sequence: CASSESSRGLRIGYGYTF.

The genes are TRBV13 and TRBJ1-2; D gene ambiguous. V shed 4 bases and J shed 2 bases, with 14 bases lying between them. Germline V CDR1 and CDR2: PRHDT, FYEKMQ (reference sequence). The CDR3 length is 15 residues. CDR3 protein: CASSSRELGNYGYTF. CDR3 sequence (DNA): TGTGCCAGCAGCTCACGCGAACTGGGAAACTATGGCTACACCTTC.

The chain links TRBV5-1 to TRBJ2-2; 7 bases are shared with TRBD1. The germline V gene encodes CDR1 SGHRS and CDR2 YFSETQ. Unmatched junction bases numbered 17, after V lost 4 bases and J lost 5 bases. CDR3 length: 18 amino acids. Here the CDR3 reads CASSPGTGYRGKTGELFF. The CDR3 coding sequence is TGCGCCAGCAGCCCTGGGACGGGGTACAGGGGAAAAACCGGGGAGCTGTTTTTT.

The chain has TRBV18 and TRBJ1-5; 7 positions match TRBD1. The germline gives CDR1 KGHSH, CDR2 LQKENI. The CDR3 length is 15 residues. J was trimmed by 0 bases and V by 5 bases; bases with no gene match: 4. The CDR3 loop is CASSGTADSNQPQHF. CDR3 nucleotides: TGTGCCAGCTCAGGGACAGCCGATAGCAATCAGCCCCAGCATTTT.

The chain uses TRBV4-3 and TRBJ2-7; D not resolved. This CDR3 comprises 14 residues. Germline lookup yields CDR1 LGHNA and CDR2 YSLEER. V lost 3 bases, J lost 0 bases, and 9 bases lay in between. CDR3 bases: TGCGCCAGCAGCCAGGCCGGAAACTCCTACGAGCAGTACTTC. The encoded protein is CASSQAGNSYEQYF.

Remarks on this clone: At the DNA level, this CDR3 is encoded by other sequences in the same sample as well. The CDR3 sequence: CASSYSGGNQPQHF. CDR3 nucleotide sequence: TGTGCCAGCAGTTACTCCGGAGGAAACCAGCCCCAGCATTTT. This chain uses TRBV6-5 with TRBJ1-5; the D is unclear. Trimming took 0 bases from V and 7 from J, leaving 10 bases between them. Per the germline V gene, CDR1 is MNHEY and CDR2 is SVGAGI. CDR3 length: 14 residues.

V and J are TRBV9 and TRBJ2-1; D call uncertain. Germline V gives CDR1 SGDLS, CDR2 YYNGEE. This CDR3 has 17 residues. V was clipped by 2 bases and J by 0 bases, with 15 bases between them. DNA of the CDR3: TGTGCCAGCAGCGTGGGTGTCGGCCAGAGCTCCTACAATGAGCAGTTCTTC. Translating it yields CASSVGVGQSSYNEQFF.

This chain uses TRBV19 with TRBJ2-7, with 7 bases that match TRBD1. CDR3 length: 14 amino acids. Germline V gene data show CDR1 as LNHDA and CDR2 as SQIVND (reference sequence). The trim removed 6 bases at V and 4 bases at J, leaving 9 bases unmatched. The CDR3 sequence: CASSPGQNYYEQYF. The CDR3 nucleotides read TGTGCCAGTAGCCCGGGACAGAATTATTACGAGCAGTACTTC.

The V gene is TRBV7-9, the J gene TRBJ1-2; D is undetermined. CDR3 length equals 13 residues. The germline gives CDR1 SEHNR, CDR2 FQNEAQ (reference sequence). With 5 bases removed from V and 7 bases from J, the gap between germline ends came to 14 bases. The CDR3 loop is CASSPRGLGGYTF. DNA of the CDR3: TGTGCCAGCAGCCCTCGAGGTTTGGGTGGCTACACCTTC.

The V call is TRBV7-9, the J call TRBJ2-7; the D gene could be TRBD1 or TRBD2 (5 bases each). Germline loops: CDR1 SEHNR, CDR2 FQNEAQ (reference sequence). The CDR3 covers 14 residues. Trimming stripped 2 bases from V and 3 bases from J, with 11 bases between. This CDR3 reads CASSLSGRDYEQYF. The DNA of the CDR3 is TGTGCCAGCAGCTTAAGCGGCAGGGACTACGAGCAGTACTTC.

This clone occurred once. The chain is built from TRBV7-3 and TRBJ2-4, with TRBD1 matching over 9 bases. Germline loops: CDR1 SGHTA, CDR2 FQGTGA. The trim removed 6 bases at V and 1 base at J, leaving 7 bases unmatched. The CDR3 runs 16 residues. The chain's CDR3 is CASRNGGTGAKNIQYF. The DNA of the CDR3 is TGTGCCAGCAGGAACGGAGGGACAGGGGCCAAAAACATTCAGTACTTC.

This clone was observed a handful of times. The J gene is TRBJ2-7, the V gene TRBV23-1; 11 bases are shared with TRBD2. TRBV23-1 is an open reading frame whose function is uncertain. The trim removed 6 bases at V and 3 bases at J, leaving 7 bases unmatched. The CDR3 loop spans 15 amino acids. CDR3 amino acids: CASRKGLAANYEQYF. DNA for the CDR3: TGCGCCAGCAGGAAGGGACTAGCGGCAAACTACGAGCAGTACTTC.

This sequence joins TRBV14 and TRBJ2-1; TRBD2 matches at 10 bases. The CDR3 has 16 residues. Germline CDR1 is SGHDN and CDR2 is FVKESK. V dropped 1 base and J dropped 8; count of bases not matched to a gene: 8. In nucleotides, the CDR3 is TGTGCCAGCAGCCAAGCTGTAGCGGGAGGAGTCGATGAGCAGTTCTTC. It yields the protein CASSQAVAGGVDEQFF. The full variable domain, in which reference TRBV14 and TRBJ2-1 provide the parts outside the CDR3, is EAGVTQFPSHSVIEKGQTVTLRCDPISGHDNLYWYRRVMGKEIKFLLHFVKESKQDESGMPNNRFLAERTGGTYSTLKVQPAELEDSGVYFCASSQAVAGGVDEQFFGPGTRLTVL.

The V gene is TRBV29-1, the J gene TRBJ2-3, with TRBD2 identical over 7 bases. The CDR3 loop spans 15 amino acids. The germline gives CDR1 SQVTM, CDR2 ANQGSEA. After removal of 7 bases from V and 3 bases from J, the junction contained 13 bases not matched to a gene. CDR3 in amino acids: CSAGEAGARTDTQYF. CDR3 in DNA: TGCAGCGCTGGAGAGGCGGGAGCAAGGACAGATACGCAGTATTTT.

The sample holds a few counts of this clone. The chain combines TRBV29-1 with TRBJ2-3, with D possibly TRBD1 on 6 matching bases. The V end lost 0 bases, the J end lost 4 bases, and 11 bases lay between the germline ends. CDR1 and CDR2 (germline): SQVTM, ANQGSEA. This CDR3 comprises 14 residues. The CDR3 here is CSVEDQWGPDTQYF. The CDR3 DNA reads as TGCAGCGTTGAAGACCAGTGGGGGCCAGATACGCAGTATTTT.

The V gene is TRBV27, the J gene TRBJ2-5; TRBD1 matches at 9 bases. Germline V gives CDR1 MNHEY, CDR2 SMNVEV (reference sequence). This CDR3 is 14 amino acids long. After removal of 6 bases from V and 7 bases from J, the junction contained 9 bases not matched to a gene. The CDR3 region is CASRQPGQGSTQYF. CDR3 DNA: TGTGCCAGCAGACAGCCGGGACAGGGTTCGACCCAGTACTTC.

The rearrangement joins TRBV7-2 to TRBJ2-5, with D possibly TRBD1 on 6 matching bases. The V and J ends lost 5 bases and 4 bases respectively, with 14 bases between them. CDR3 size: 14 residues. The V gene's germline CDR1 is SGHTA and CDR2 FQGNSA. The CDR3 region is CASSPSQGRETQYF. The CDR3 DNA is TGTGCCAGCAGCCCAAGCCAGGGGCGAGAGACCCAGTACTTC. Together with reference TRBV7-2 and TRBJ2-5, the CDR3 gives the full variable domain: GAGVSQSPSNKVTEKGKDVELRCDPISGHTALYWYRQSLGQGLEFLIYFQGNSAPDKSGLPSDRFSAERTGGSVSTLTIQRTQQEDSAVYLCASSPSQGRETQYFGPGTRLLVL.

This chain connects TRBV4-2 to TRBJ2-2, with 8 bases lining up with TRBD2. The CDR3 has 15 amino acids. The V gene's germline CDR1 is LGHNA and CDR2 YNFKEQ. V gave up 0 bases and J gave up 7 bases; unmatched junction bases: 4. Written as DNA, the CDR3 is TGTGCCAGCAGCCAAGACGTCGGGGGGGTCGGGGAGCTGTTTTTT. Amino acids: CASSQDVGGVGELFF.

The CDR3 region has the DNA TGTGCCAGCAGTGAACAGGGCCGTGGAGAGACCCAGTACTTC. Its translation: CASSEQGRGETQYF. The chain joins TRBV25-1 to TRBJ2-5; D possibly corresponds to TRBD1 (5 bases). The CDR3 extends over 14 amino acids. Trimming stripped 2 bases from V and 4 bases from J, with 11 bases between. Looked up from germline, CDR1 is MGHDK and CDR2 is SYGVNS. The entire variable domain, with the rest obtained from reference TRBV25-1 and TRBJ2-5, is as follows: EADIYQTPRYLVIGTGKKITLECSQTMGHDKMYWYQQDPGMELHLIHYSYGVNSTEKGDLSSESTVSRIRTEHFPLTLESARPSHTSQYLCASSEQGRGETQYFGPGTRLLVL.

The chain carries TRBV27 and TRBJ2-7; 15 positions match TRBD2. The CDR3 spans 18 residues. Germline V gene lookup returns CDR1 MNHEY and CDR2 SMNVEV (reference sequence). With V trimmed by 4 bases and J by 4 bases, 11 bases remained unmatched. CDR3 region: CASSSGTSGGIIYYEQYF. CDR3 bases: TGTGCCAGCAGTTCCGGGACTAGCGGGGGGATTATCTATTACGAGCAGTACTTC.